These 26 T cell receptor beta chains were sequenced from one sample in a study of T cell changes during pregnancy in multiple sclerosis. Only in-frame clones appear in the TCRdb table, and some are missing; sequencing was by immunoSEQ multiplex PCR. Seen here are 33,000 or so clones, about 91% observed once, and the top ten hold about 0.45%. Sequencing used CD4+ T cells from peripheral blood mononuclear cells, obtained in the third trimester of pregnancy. The receptor source for this set is a female donor in good health, enrolled as a control in a pregnancy study.

The V gene is TRBV4-2, the J gene TRBJ1-6, with 7 bases lining up with TRBD1. J was trimmed by 8 bases and V by 3 bases; bases with no gene match: 10. This CDR3 is 16 amino acids long. Germline loops: CDR1 LGHNA, CDR2 YNFKEQ. The CDR3 coding sequence is TGTGCCAGCAGCCACAATCCGGGACAGCCCGATTCACCCCTCCACTTT. Translation: CASSHNPGQPDSPLHF.

This clone was detected only once. This rearrangement joins TRBV4-3 to TRBJ1-6; 8 bases are shared with TRBD1. The germline CDR1 and CDR2 sequences are LGHNA and YSLEER. The CDR3 consists of 15 residues. Trimming took 1 base from V and 10 from J; bases not matched to a gene: 6. The CDR3 sequence: CASSQGQGKGSPLHF. The CDR3 nucleotides read TGCGCCAGCAGCCAAGGACAGGGGAAGGGGTCACCCCTCCACTTT.

The rearrangement uses TRBV10-3 and TRBJ2-7; TRBD1 aligns across 9 bases. The CDR3 extends over 15 amino acids. In germline, CDR1 is ENHRY, CDR2 SYGVKD. The trim removed 6 bases at V and 5 bases at J, leaving 11 bases unmatched. Here the CDR3 reads CAIRGVGQGFNEQYF. The CDR3 coding sequence is TGTGCCATCAGGGGGGTAGGACAGGGGTTCAACGAGCAGTACTTC.

The V call is TRBV7-2, the J call TRBJ2-1; 7 bases fit TRBD1. V gave up 4 bases and J gave up 4 bases; unmatched junction bases: 7. Looked up from germline, CDR1 is SGHTA and CDR2 is FQGNSA. The length of the CDR3 is 15 residues. The CDR3 DNA reads TGTGCCAGCAGCTCAACAGGGGACCGATACAATGAGCAGTTCTTC. Protein product: CASSSTGDRYNEQFF.

The V gene is TRBV19, the J gene TRBJ2-7, with 12 bases that match TRBD1. CDR3 length: 18 residues. V lost 7 bases, J lost 0 bases, and 13 bases stayed unmatched. Germline V lookup: CDR1 LNHDA, CDR2 SQIVND (reference sequence). The CDR3 region is CASTTPGQGARCSYEQYF. CDR3 in DNA: TGTGCCAGTACCACACCGGGACAGGGGGCGCGTTGCTCCTACGAGCAGTACTTC.

The V and J genes are TRBV5-6 and TRBJ1-2; no definite D call. Germline CDR1 is SGHDT and CDR2 is YYEEEE. The CDR3 runs 15 residues. V shed 4 bases and J shed 4 bases, with 17 bases lying between them. Here the CDR3 DNA reads TGTGCCAGCAGCCCTAGGTGGAGGGCATCCTATGGCTACACCTTC. Its protein product is CASSPRWRASYGYTF.

This chain uses TRBV5-6 with TRBJ1-3; D possibly corresponds to TRBD1 (6 bases). The CDR3 spans 14 residues. The germline V gene has CDR1 SGHDT and CDR2 YYEEEE. V was trimmed by 4 bases and J by 3 bases, leaving 11 bases between them. CDR3 coding DNA: TGTGCCAGCAGCCCCGGACAGATTGGAAACACCATATATTTT. This encodes CASSPGQIGNTIYF.

The V gene is TRBV5-6, the J gene TRBJ2-1; D perhaps matches TRBD2 (5 bases). Germline lookup yields CDR1 SGHDT and CDR2 YYEEEE. The CDR3 has 16 residues. V was trimmed by 1 base and J by 4 bases, leaving 15 bases between them. This chain's CDR3 is CASSLLLVGSYNEQFF. In nucleotides, the CDR3 is TGTGCCAGCAGCTTGTTACTAGTGGGGTCATACAATGAGCAGTTCTTC.

This sequence joins TRBV5-4 and TRBJ2-2; D possibly corresponds to TRBD2 (6 bases). There are 14 residues in the CDR3. Trimming shortened V by 0 bases and J by 10 bases, and 13 bases separated the two germline ends. The V gene's germline CDR1 is SGHNT and CDR2 YYREEE (reference sequence). CDR3 region: CASSLGGTPSELFF. DNA for the CDR3: TGTGCCAGCAGCTTGGGAGGGACTCCCTCGGAGCTGTTTTTT. The whole variable domain, remainder taken from reference TRBV5-4 and TRBJ2-2, is ETGVTQSPTHLIKTRGQQVTLRCSSQSGHNTVSWYQQALGQGPQFIFQYYREEENGRGNFPPRFSGLQFPNYSSELNVNALELDDSALYLCASSLGGTPSELFFGEGSRLTVL.

The V gene is TRBV6-1, the J gene TRBJ1-6; tentatively, D is TRBD1 (5 bases). Per the germline V gene, CDR1 is MNHNS and CDR2 is SASEGT. The CDR3 has 15 amino acids. Trimming removed 4 bases from V and 5 bases from J, with 12 bases in between. DNA for the CDR3: TGTGCCAGCAGTGTCCTCGACAGCCATAATTCACCCCTCCACTTT. Encoded protein: CASSVLDSHNSPLHF.

CDR3 sequence reads: CASSLAANTGELFF. As DNA, the CDR3 is TGTGCCAGCAGTTTAGCAGCGAACACCGGGGAGCTGTTTTTT. This chain uses TRBV28 with TRBJ2-2, with D hard to call. The CDR3 length is 14 residues. Germline V gene lookup returns CDR1 MDHEN and CDR2 SYDVKM. V lost 2 bases to trimming and J lost 0 bases, with 4 bases between them.

This chain uses TRBV18 with TRBJ1-1, with TRBD1 identical over 7 bases. V was pared by 6 bases and J by 3 bases, with 4 bases of the junction left unmatched. Germline loops: CDR1 KGHSH, CDR2 LQKENI. CDR3 length: 13 residues. CDR3 DNA sequence: TGTGCCAGCTCGTTACAGGGGTACACTGAAGCTTTCTTT. This sequence encodes CASSLQGYTEAFF. Full variable domain (remainder filled in from reference TRBV18 and TRBJ1-1): NAGVMQNPRHLVRRRGQEARLRCSPMKGHSHVYWYRQLPEEGLKFMVYLQKENIIDESGMPKERFSAEFPKEGPSILRIQQVVRGDSAAYFCASSLQGYTEAFFGQGTRLTVV.

This chain links TRBV5-4 with TRBJ1-4; TRBD1 aligns across 7 bases. The germline V gene has CDR1 SGHNT and CDR2 YYREEE (reference sequence). Losses at the gene ends were 4 bases for V and 4 bases for J; bases not matched to a gene: 4. The CDR3 is 14 residues long. Here the CDR3 DNA reads TGTGCCAGCAGCCGGGACAGCGGTAATGAAAAACTGTTTTTT. Protein product: CASSRDSGNEKLFF.

The chain carries TRBV18 and TRBJ1-4; D is perhaps TRBD1 (6 bases). V lost 6 bases and J 8 bases, leaving 13 bases between the germline ends. The germline gives CDR1 KGHSH, CDR2 LQKENI. This CDR3 comprises 13 residues. Here the CDR3 reads CASSARTEEKLFF. The CDR3 coding sequence is TGTGCCAGCTCCGCCCGGACAGAAGAAAAACTGTTTTTT.

The chain combines TRBV30 with TRBJ1-2; D might be TRBD1 (6 bases). The CDR3 extends over 15 amino acids. The germline V gene encodes CDR1 GTSNPN and CDR2 SVGIG (reference sequence). Trimming cost V 0 bases and J 0 bases, with 11 bases left between them. CDR3 sequence reads: CAWSVFAGANYGYTF. CDR3 nucleotides: TGTGCCTGGAGTGTCTTTGCAGGGGCTAACTATGGCTACACCTTC.

The chain uses TRBV6-5 and TRBJ2-7; 8 bases agree with TRBD1. Germline V gene sequence: CDR1 MNHEY, CDR2 SVGAGI. Trimming took 8 bases from V and 6 from J; bases not matched to a gene: 12. CDR3 size: 14 residues. The CDR3 DNA is TGTGCCAGCGCTCTCCGGGACAGGTCTCGCGAGCAGTACTTC. Residues: CASALRDRSREQYF.

The chain employs TRBV9 and TRBJ1-1; D gene unclear. Germline V CDR1 and CDR2: SGDLS, YYNGEE. Deletions cut 0 bases from V and 5 bases from J, with 11 bases between. The CDR3 length is 14 residues. CDR3: CASSVDVGRTEAFF. The CDR3 nucleotides read TGTGCCAGCAGCGTAGATGTCGGTCGTACTGAAGCTTTCTTT.

In its sample, this clone was seen once. The rearrangement joins TRBV12-5 to TRBJ1-5, with D possibly matching TRBD1 (6 bases). Germline V gene lookup returns CDR1 LGHNT and CDR2 FRNRAP. The CDR3 extends over 15 amino acids. Trimming pared 3 bases from V and 1 base from J, leaving 10 bases between. CDR3 amino acids: CASGLRDKSNQPQHF. In nucleotides, the CDR3 is TGTGCTAGTGGTTTAAGGGACAAAAGCAATCAGCCCCAGCATTTT. The full variable domain, with the rest looked up from reference TRBV12-5 and TRBJ1-5, is DARVTQTPRHKVTEMGQEVTMRCQPILGHNTVFWYRQTMMQGLELLAYFRNRAPLDDSGMPKDRFSAEMPDATLATLKIQPSEPRDSAVYFCASGLRDKSNQPQHFGDGTRLSIL.

The chain joins TRBV5-1 to TRBJ1-3; no clear D gene. The CDR3 has 14 residues. Germline CDR1 reads SGHRS; CDR2 reads YFSETQ. Trimming stripped 5 bases from V and 2 bases from J, with 11 bases between. This CDR3 is CASRAEEAGNTIYF. CDR3 sequence (DNA): TGCGCCAGCAGAGCGGAGGAGGCTGGAAACACCATATATTTT.

This clone was observed a single time. This sequence joins TRBV7-2 and TRBJ1-1; D perhaps matches TRBD1 (5 bases). The CDR3 sequence is 13 residues long. CDR1 is SGHTA and CDR2 is FQGNSA in the germline V gene. Trimming left V 7 bases short and J 7 bases short, with 16 bases between. Here the CDR3 DNA reads TGTGCCAGCACCTTCGGGGCGGGGGGTGAAGCTTTCTTT. It encodes CASTFGAGGEAFF.

The J gene is TRBJ1-1, the V gene TRBV7-8; D is perhaps TRBD1 (6 bases). The CDR3 extends over 15 amino acids. V was clipped by 4 bases and J by 0 bases, with 12 bases between them. In germline, CDR1 is SGHVS, CDR2 FQNEAQ. CDR3 sequence (DNA): TGTGCCAGCAGCTCTAACAGGGCACTGAACACTGAAGCTTTCTTT. Its translation is CASSSNRALNTEAFF.

The genes are TRBV19 and TRBJ1-1; D uncertain. Trimming cost V 2 bases and J 0 bases, with 13 bases left between them. The CDR3 consists of 16 residues. The V gene's germline CDR1 is LNHDA and CDR2 SQIVND (reference sequence). CDR3 amino acids: CASSISDLLMNTEAFF. Written as DNA, the CDR3 is TGTGCCAGTAGTATAAGCGACCTTCTAATGAACACTGAAGCTTTCTTT.

The J gene is TRBJ1-3, the V gene TRBV19; TRBD1 might be the D (5 bases). The germline V gene has CDR1 LNHDA and CDR2 SQIVND (reference sequence). The CDR3 runs 14 residues. Deletions cut 11 bases from V and 0 bases from J, with 14 bases between. The CDR3 nucleotides are TGTGCCCCCGAACGGGGGGTCTCTGGAAACACCATATATTTT. It is translated as CAPERGVSGNTIYF. Drawing the rest from reference TRBV19 and TRBJ1-3, the complete variable domain is DGGITQSPKYLFRKEGQNVTLSCEQNLNHDAMYWYRQDPGQGLRLIYYSQIVNDFQKGDIAEGYSVSREKKESFPLTVTSAQKNPTAFYLCAPERGVSGNTIYFGEGSWLTVV.

The V call is TRBV7-8, the J call TRBJ2-6; D gene unclear. This CDR3 comprises 16 residues. V was clipped by 4 bases and J by 0 bases, with 10 bases between them. CDR1 is SGHVS, CDR2 FQNEAQ, per germline. The CDR3 loop is CASSSTPYSGANVLTF. As DNA, the CDR3 is TGTGCCAGCAGCTCAACCCCCTACTCTGGGGCCAACGTCCTGACTTTC.

The chain joins TRBV18 to TRBJ1-2; D ambiguous. The CDR3 length is 14 residues. Looked up from germline, CDR1 is KGHSH and CDR2 is LQKENI. Between the trimmed V and J ends, which lost 2 bases and 3 bases, there was a span of 10 bases. CDR3 region: CASSPATSDYGYTF. The CDR3, as DNA: TGTGCCAGCTCACCAGCCACAAGCGACTATGGCTACACCTTC.

The chain uses TRBV6-5 and TRBJ2-7; no reliable D call. The CDR3 covers 12 residues. Germline loops: CDR1 MNHEY, CDR2 SVGAGI. V lost 4 bases to trimming and J lost 6 bases, with 10 bases between them. The CDR3 region is CASSSRAGEQYF. The CDR3, as DNA: TGTGCCAGCAGTTCTCGAGCTGGCGAGCAGTACTTC.